The TCR beta chain under discussion was sequenced for a study of CXCR3-negative and CXCR3-positive naive CD8 T cells. Study conclusions and caveats: More hydrophobic TRB CDR3s occurred in CXCR3-positive than in CXCR3-negative naive cells.

With respect to this clonotype: Its specificity is not known.

Researchers prepared the TRB cDNA libraries using 5' RACE with UMI labels. Using the 5' RACE reads, TCRdb records one entry per CDR3 protein without DNA. The repertoire table contains approximately 120,000 distinct CDR3 sequences. The germline V gene has CDR1 MGHDK and CDR2 SYGVNS. The CDR3 runs 15 residues. The chain is built from TRBV25-1 and TRBJ2-1; TCRdb's D gene call, TRBD1, goes unchecked for lack of DNA. The sequence was obtained from a human donor in good health. Some clones in this sample may be carry-over from other donors' samples. Material for sequencing was naive CXCR3+ CD8+ T cells from blood. Indicated subset: CD45RO-CCR7+CD27+CD95- naive CD8+ T cells expressing CXCR3 (TNR3+). The CDR3 loop is CASSGRGGEYNEQFF.